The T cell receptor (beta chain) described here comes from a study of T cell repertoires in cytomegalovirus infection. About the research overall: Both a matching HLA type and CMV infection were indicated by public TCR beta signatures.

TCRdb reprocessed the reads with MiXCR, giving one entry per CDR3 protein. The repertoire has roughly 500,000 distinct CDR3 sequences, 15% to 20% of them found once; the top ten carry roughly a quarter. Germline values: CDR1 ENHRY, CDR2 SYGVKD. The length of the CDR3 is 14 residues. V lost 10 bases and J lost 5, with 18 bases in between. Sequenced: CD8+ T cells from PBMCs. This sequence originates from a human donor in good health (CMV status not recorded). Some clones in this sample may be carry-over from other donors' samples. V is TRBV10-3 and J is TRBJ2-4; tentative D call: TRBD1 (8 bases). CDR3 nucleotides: TGTGCCAACAGGGGGGAGGGGGCGCAAAACATTCAGTACTTC. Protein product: CANRGEGAQNIQYF.